This entry lists 9 T cell receptor beta chains sequenced from one sample in a study of identical twins. TCRdb analysed the 5' RACE reads with MiXCR anew, one entry per CDR3 protein. The table has about 890,000 distinct CDR3 sequences, over 9% seen once. This same sample was also part of a study on yellow fever vaccine responses in identical twins.

Sequenced input: PBMCs. The receptors derive from a woman aged 18-29 years in good health.

The chain combines TRBV20-1 with TRBJ1-1, with 8 nucleotides matching TRBD1. The germline CDR1 and CDR2 sequences are DFQATT and SNEGSKA (reference sequence). The CDR3 totals 16 residues. V was pared by 2 bases and J by 2 bases, with 10 bases of the junction left unmatched. CDR3 protein: CSARRTGGGVNTEAFF. For the CDR3, the DNA is TGCAGTGCTAGACGCACAGGGGGAGGCGTAAACACTGAAGCTTTCTTT.

The J gene is TRBJ2-2, the V gene TRBV6-5; 9 bases line up with TRBD2. The J segment lost 6 bases and the V segment lost 0 bases, leaving 5 bases of the junction unmatched. The CDR3 consists of 16 residues. Germline V gene lookup returns CDR1 MNHEY and CDR2 SVGAGI. The CDR3 loop reads CASSYSTSGFAGELFF. Written as DNA, the CDR3 is TGTGCCAGCAGTTACTCTACTAGCGGGTTTGCCGGGGAGCTGTTTTTT.

The table lists this clonotype with a few counts. The V gene is TRBV3-1, the J gene TRBJ1-1; perhaps TRBD1 as D (6 bases). The germline V gene encodes CDR1 LGHDT and CDR2 YNNKEL (reference sequence). V gave up 9 bases and J gave up 1 base, with 9 bases separating them. This CDR3 is 12 amino acids long. CDR3 region: CASGQPNTEAFF. In DNA, the CDR3 is TGTGCCAGTGGACAGCCGAACACTGAAGCTTTCTTT.

J is TRBJ2-3 and V is TRBV7-3; 7 nucleotides agree with TRBD1. Germline values: CDR1 SGHTA, CDR2 FQGTGA. The CDR3 consists of 15 residues. Unmatched junction bases numbered 6, after V lost 5 bases and J lost 1 base. The CDR3 protein is CASSVTGSGTDTQYF. The CDR3 DNA reads as TGTGCCAGCAGCGTGACAGGGTCGGGCACAGATACGCAGTATTTT.

This clonotype was detected many times. The gene calls are TRBV7-9 and TRBJ2-4, with 8 bases matching TRBD1. V lost 5 bases to trimming and J lost 9 bases; unmatched junction nucleotides: 3. Per the germline V gene, CDR1 is SEHNR and CDR2 is FQNEAQ (reference sequence). There are 12 residues in the CDR3. The CDR3 coding sequence is TGTGCCAGCAGCCCGACAGGGGCCATTCAGTACTTC. Amino acids: CASSPTGAIQYF.

This clonotype turned up a few times. The CDR3 DNA sequence: TGTGCCAGCAGTTTAAAGCGACTAGCGGAAATGCGGAATGAGCAGTTCTTC. Its protein is CASSLKRLAEMRNEQFF. The chain uses TRBV12-3 or TRBV12-4 and TRBJ2-1; 9 bases agree with TRBD2. The CDR3 runs to 17 residues. After removal of 2 bases from V and 7 bases from J, the junction contained 12 bases not matched to a gene.

This clonotype was detected only a few times. This rearrangement joins TRBV10-3 to TRBJ1-1; D unresolved. The ends were cut back, 3 bases at V and 6 bases at J, with 17 bases in the middle. This CDR3 is built from 15 residues. Germline V gene lookup returns CDR1 ENHRY and CDR2 SYGVKD. This CDR3 is CAISELGIAVSEAFF. The CDR3 DNA reads TGTGCCATCAGTGAACTAGGGATAGCGGTCTCTGAAGCTTTCTTT.

V and J are TRBV3-1 and TRBJ2-7, with D unresolved. Trimming cost V 1 base and J 0 bases, with 10 bases left between them. CDR1 LGHDT and CDR2 YNNKEL come from the germline V gene (reference sequence). The CDR3 is 15 amino acids. CDR3: CASSQASDSSYEQYF. The DNA of the CDR3 is TGTGCCAGCAGCCAAGCCAGCGATAGCTCCTACGAGCAGTACTTC.

This clonotype was detected a few times. The chain couples TRBV2 to TRBJ2-1; TRBD1 is a possible D gene (6 bases). Trimming took 2 bases from V and 4 from J, leaving 24 bases between them. CDR3 length: 19 amino acids. CDR1 and CDR2 from the germline V gene are SNHLY and FYNNEI. The CDR3 DNA is TGTGCCAGCAGTGAAATGGATTCCGACAGGATAAAAAATTACAATGAGCAGTTCTTC. Translation gives CASSEMDSDRIKNYNEQFF.